The rows below give T cell receptor beta chains drawn from one sample of a study of shared clonotypes between healthy human individuals. The assay was immunoSEQ multiplex PCR, and TCRdb's table has in-frame clones only and misses some. The profile shows fewer than 850,000 clones, about 97% of them singletons. Material: naive CD8+ T cells sorted from blood. These receptors originate from a man in his thirties or forties in good health. CDR3s include the opening cysteine and the closing phenylalanine or tryptophan. The D gene is left open where the match is weak. Only some rows state a clone size, as once, few, many or a class for expanded clones.

>TRBJ2-7|TRBV6-5|NA|NA
TGTGCCAGCAGTTACAAGGGATTCACCTACGAGCAGTACTTC
CASSYKGFTYEQYF
>TRBJ2-4|TRBV27|NA|NA
TGTGCCAGCTCATCCAACCTCGCCAAAAACATTCAGTACTTC
CASSSNLAKNIQYF
>TRBJ1-1|TRBV19|TRBD1|NA
TGTGCCAGTACCCTACAGGGGGCGGGCACTGAAGCTTTCTTT
CASTLQGAGTEAFF
>TRBJ1-5|TRBV15|NA|NA
TGTGCCACAAGCAGGGCGGATAGCAATCAGCCCCAGCATTTT
CATSRADSNQPQHF
>TRBJ2-5|TRBV11-2|TRBD1|once
TGTGCCAGCAGCTTAGTTCGGGACAGGGAAGGGACCCAGTACTTC
CASSLVRDREGTQYF
>TRBJ2-1|TRBV9|NA|NA
TGTGCCAGCGGGCGGACTGGCGATGAGCAGTTCTTC
CASGRTGDEQFF
>TRBJ2-5|TRBV27|NA|NA
TGTGCCAGCAGTTTGGGAGAGACCCAGTACTTC
CASSLGETQYF
>TRBJ2-7|TRBV4-1|NA|NA
TGCGCCAGCAGTTCTTTTCCGGGACAAGACTACGAGCAGTACTTC
CASSSFPGQDYEQYF
>TRBJ2-3|TRBV12-2|NA|NA
TGTGCAAGTCGCTTATATGGCCGGCTAGCGGGAGGATTCCAACTTCGCACAGATACGCAGTATTTT
CASRLYGRLAGGFQLRTDTQYF
>TRBJ2-1|TRBV27|NA|NA
TGTGCCAGCAGGGGAGAGGGGGTCATCTCCTACAATGAGCAGTTCTTC
CASRGEGVISYNEQFF
>TRBJ1-1|TRBV6-5|TRBD1|NA
TGTGCCAGCAGCCAGACAGGGGGCGAAGCTTTCTTT
CASSQTGGEAFF
>TRBJ2-1|TRBV7-9|TRBD2|NA
TGTGCCAGCAGCTTAGCAAGCGGGAGTCTGGATGAGCAGTTCTTC
CASSLASGSLDEQFF
>TRBJ1-3|TRBV7-9|NA|NA
TGTGCCAGCAGCTTCGGGACTACCCCTCTATATTTT
CASSFGTTPLYF
>TRBJ1-2|TRBV2|NA|NA
TGTGCCAGCAATGGGGGGCGAGTTGATGGCTACACCTTC
CASNGGRVDGYTF
>TRBJ2-7|TRBV5-1|NA|NA
TGCGCCAGCAGCGTTAGAGACTACGAGCAGTACTTC
CASSVRDYEQYF
>TRBJ2-1|TRBV27|TRBD2|NA
TGTGCCATCTCTAGCGGGAGCGGGAATGAGCAGTTCTTC
CAISSGSGNEQFF
>TRBJ2-7|TRBV5-4|TRBD2|NA
TGTGCCAGCAGCCCCACTAGCGGGAGACGCGAGCAGTACTTC
CASSPTSGRREQYF
>TRBJ2-7|TRBV6-6|NA|NA
TGTGCCAGCAGCCAGCAGAATTACGAGCAGTACTTC
CASSQQNYEQYF
>TRBJ2-7|TRBV7-8|NA|NA
TGTGCCAGCACCTCCGTCGGGGGATCCTACGAGCAGTACTTC
CASTSVGGSYEQYF
>TRBJ2-1|TRBV5-1|TRBD2|NA
TGCGCCAGCAGCTTGGCCGTGGCGGGAGGGTACAATGAGCAGTTCTTC
CASSLAVAGGYNEQFF
>TRBJ2-7|TRBV7-9|TRBD1|NA
TGTGCCAGCAGCTCCCCCCTCAGTGAGGGGGCTAAGCTCGACGAGCAGTACTTC
CASSSPLSEGAKLDEQYF
>TRBJ2-2|TRBV7-9|NA|NA
TGTGCCAGCAGCCTCCGCGCAGGGTCGTTCGCCGGGGAGCTGTTTTTT
CASSLRAGSFAGELFF
>TRBJ2-7|TRBV7-9|NA|NA
TGTGCCAGCAGCTTAGGGACATATCCCTACGAGCAGTACTTC
CASSLGTYPYEQYF
>TRBJ2-2|TRBV6-6|NA|NA
TGTGCCAGCAGCCCGGCCACCGGGGAGCTGTTTTTT
CASSPATGELFF
>TRBJ2-5|TRBV7-8|NA|once
TGTGCCAGCAGCTTAAGCGCAGTCTTAGAGACCCAGTACTTC
CASSLSAVLETQYF
>TRBJ1-1|TRBV27|NA|NA
TGTGCCAGCAGTTTCGGAGGGGACACTGAAGCTTTCTTT
CASSFGGDTEAFF
>TRBJ2-7|TRBV23-1|TRBD2|NA
TGCGCCAGCAGTCTCCAAGCGGGAGGTGAGTTCTACGAGCAGTACTTC
CASSLQAGGEFYEQYF
>TRBJ2-2|TRBV29-1|TRBD1|NA
TGCAGCGTCGTTAGTGGACAGGGGACGAACACCGGGGAGCTGTTTTTT
CSVVSGQGTNTGELFF
>TRBJ2-3|TRBV5-1|TRBD2|few
TGCGCCAGCAGCTTAACTAGCGGGAGCACAGATACGCAGTATTTT
CASSLTSGSTDTQYF
>TRBJ2-7|TRBV5-8|TRBD1|NA
TGTGCCAGCAGCCGACCGGGACAGACTTACGAGCAGTACTTC
CASSRPGQTYEQYF
>TRBJ2-7|TRBV4-1|TRBD2|NA
TGCGCCAGCAGCCCCATTAGCGGGAGAACTTACGAGCAGTACTTC
CASSPISGRTYEQYF